Listed here are 18 T cell receptor beta chains from one sample, sequenced in a study of control samples from healthy donors and cancer patients. Here immunoSEQ multiplex PCR was the method, and the copy in TCRdb shows in-frame clones only, minus some. The table lists 110,000 to 150,000 clones, 75% to 90% of them singletons. What was sequenced was blood. All receptors derive from a young man in good health.

V is TRBV6-2 or TRBV6-3 and J is TRBJ1-5; D is unclear. This CDR3 is built from 14 residues. The V and J ends lost 3 bases and 7 bases respectively, with 13 bases between them. CDR1 is MNHEY, CDR2 SVGEGT, per germline. For the CDR3, the DNA is TGTGCCAGCAGTTATGGCTCAGGAGGGCAGCCCCAGCATTTT. Its protein is CASSYGSGGQPQHF.

This rearrangement joins TRBV6-2 or TRBV6-3 to TRBJ2-7, with 8 nucleotides matching TRBD1. V lost 4 bases to trimming and J lost 2 bases; unmatched junction nucleotides: 1. Germline V gene lookup returns CDR1 MNHEY and CDR2 SVGEGT. This CDR3 has 13 amino acids. The CDR3 sequence: CASSSGGPYEQYF. The CDR3 region has the DNA TGTGCCAGCAGTTCAGGGGGCCCCTACGAGCAGTACTTC.

This clone has just one count. The chain uses TRBV19 and TRBJ1-5; D is unclear. This CDR3 has 15 residues. V was clipped by 5 bases and J by 0 bases, with 11 bases between them. Germline V CDR1 and CDR2: LNHDA, SQIVND (reference sequence). This chain's CDR3 is CASSPFGNSNQPQHF. The CDR3 coding sequence is TGTGCCAGTAGTCCATTTGGTAATAGCAATCAGCCCCAGCATTTT.

The chain combines TRBV28 with TRBJ1-2; perhaps TRBD1 as D (5 bases). Germline V gene lookup returns CDR1 MDHEN and CDR2 SYDVKM. The V end lost 3 bases, the J end lost 5 bases, and 13 bases lay between the germline ends. CDR3 length: 14 amino acids. The DNA for the CDR3 is TGTGCCAGCAGTTTCCCCGGGACCGAGTATGGCTACACCTTC. Protein product: CASSFPGTEYGYTF.

This clone came up once. The rearrangement uses TRBV27 and TRBJ1-2, with no clear D. This CDR3 is built from 14 residues. Germline V gene sequence: CDR1 MNHEY, CDR2 SMNVEV (reference sequence). Deletions cut 8 bases from V and 0 bases from J, with 13 bases between. CDR3 loop: CASSRGTSNYGYTF. The CDR3 bases are TGTGCCAGCTCCCGGGGAACTTCTAACTATGGCTACACCTTC.

The rearrangement uses TRBV7-3 and TRBJ2-3; 14 bases map to TRBD2. J was trimmed by 4 bases and V by 5 bases; bases with no gene match: 11. From germline, CDR1 is SGHTA and CDR2 FQGTGA. The CDR3 length is 18 residues. DNA for the CDR3: TGTGCCAGCAGCGCCACCGGGACTAGCGGGAGATGGGCAGATACGCAGTATTTT. Translating it yields CASSATGTSGRWADTQYF. The full variable domain, in which reference TRBV7-3 and TRBJ2-3 provide the parts outside the CDR3, is GAGVSQTPSNKVTEKGKYVELRCDPISGHTALYWYRQSLGQGPEFLIYFQGTGAADDSGLPNDRFFAVRPEGSVSTLKIQRTERGDSAVYLCASSATGTSGRWADTQYFGPGTRLTVL.

The chain has TRBV5-1 and TRBJ1-6, with TRBD1 matching 7 bases. This CDR3 has 17 residues. The V and J ends lost 1 base and 3 bases, in that order; junction bases with no gene match: 7. Germline values: CDR1 SGHRS, CDR2 YFSETQ. The CDR3 DNA follows: TGCGCCAGCAGCTTGATAGGGGGCGGTTTCTATAATTCACCCCTCCACTTT. Translating gives CASSLIGGGFYNSPLHF.

The CDR3 region has the DNA TGTGCCAGCAGCTTGGCCGGACAGGCGGTATCCTTTAATGAAAAACTGTTTTTT. This sequence encodes CASSLAGQAVSFNEKLFF. The chain is built from TRBV7-9 and TRBJ1-4; 7 bases agree with TRBD1. Trimming cost V 3 bases and J 4 bases; bases outside gene matches: 14. The length of the CDR3 is 18 residues. Germline values: CDR1 SEHNR, CDR2 FQNEAQ (reference sequence).

V is TRBV5-6 and J is TRBJ1-1, with D hard to call. This CDR3 has 12 residues. Germline values: CDR1 SGHDT, CDR2 YYEEEE. The V end was cut by 0 bases, the J end by 11 bases, with 11 bases between. CDR3 in DNA: TGTGCCAGCAGCTTGGGCAGGTTGTTGGCTTTCTTT. Amino acids: CASSLGRLLAFF. The full variable domain, in which reference TRBV5-6 and TRBJ1-1 provide the parts outside the CDR3, is DAGVTQSPTHLIKTRGQQVTLRCSPKSGHDTVSWYQQALGQGPQFIFQYYEEEERQRGNFPDRFSGHQFPNYSSELNVNALLLGDSALYLCASSLGRLLAFFGQGTRLTVV.

The rearrangement links TRBV19 to TRBJ2-2, with TRBD1 matching 8 bases. Trimming cost V 8 bases and J 7 bases; bases outside gene matches: 12. Per the germline V gene, CDR1 is LNHDA and CDR2 is SQIVND (reference sequence). The CDR3 sequence is 15 residues long. The CDR3 DNA follows: TGTGCCAGTCGGCAATCAGGGGGCACTTTCGGGGAGCTGTTTTTT. Amino acid sequence: CASRQSGGTFGELFF.

The V gene is TRBV5-6, the J gene TRBJ1-3, with D maybe TRBD1 (5 bases). Trimming took off 4 bases at V and 10 bases at J, with 12 bases between the two ends. The CDR3 is made up of 12 amino acids. Germline lookup yields CDR1 SGHDT and CDR2 YYEEEE. The CDR3 DNA reads TGTGCCAGCAGCAGTGACAGATGGACCATATATTTT. This codes for CASSSDRWTIYF.

The rearrangement joins TRBV5-1 to TRBJ1-4; no firm D call. Germline V CDR1 and CDR2: SGHRS, YFSETQ. CDR3 size: 13 residues. V dropped 3 bases and J dropped 6 bases, with 9 bases sitting between them. The CDR3 here is CASSSNGDEKLFF. The CDR3 coding sequence is TGCGCCAGCAGCTCGAACGGGGATGAAAAACTGTTTTTT.

The chain joins TRBV6-2 or TRBV6-3 to TRBJ2-7; D is ambiguous. Trimming stripped 5 bases from V and 5 bases from J, with 7 bases between. Germline V CDR1 and CDR2: MNHEY, SVGEGT. The CDR3 spans 11 residues. As DNA, the CDR3 is TGTGCCAGCAGTATGGGGAACGAGCAGTACTTC. It encodes CASSMGNEQYF.

The gene calls are TRBV11-2 and TRBJ2-1; 8 bases agree with TRBD2. Germline CDR1 reads SGHAT; CDR2 reads FQNNGV. The J segment lost 6 bases and the V segment lost 5 bases, leaving 12 bases of the junction unmatched. The CDR3 has 16 amino acids. CDR3 region: CASSLRLAPESNEQFF. In nucleotides, the CDR3 is TGTGCCAGCAGCCTTCGACTAGCGCCCGAGAGCAATGAGCAGTTCTTC.

This chain uses TRBV6-5 with TRBJ2-7, with D perhaps TRBD2 (5 bases). This CDR3 has 13 amino acids. Germline lookup yields CDR1 MNHEY and CDR2 SVGAGI. Deletions cut 6 bases from V and 3 bases from J, with 12 bases between. CDR3 residues: CASSIGLDYEQYF. CDR3 nucleotides: TGTGCCAGCAGCATCGGACTGGACTACGAGCAGTACTTC.

The chain recombines TRBV11-3 with TRBJ2-7; 9 positions match TRBD2. Trimming cost V 2 bases and J 7 bases; bases outside gene matches: 6. Germline V gene lookup returns CDR1 SGHNT and CDR2 YENEEA. The CDR3 loop spans 14 amino acids. CDR3 region: CASSLRSGRGEQYF. The CDR3 region has the DNA TGTGCCAGCAGCTTACGTAGCGGGAGAGGAGAGCAGTACTTC.

The chain uses TRBV7-2 and TRBJ1-3; D not certain. V shed 5 bases and J shed 0 bases, with 11 bases lying between them. CDR1 is SGHTA, CDR2 FQGNSA, per germline. The CDR3 has 15 amino acids. As DNA, the CDR3 is TGTGCCAGCAGCAGGAGGGTTCCCTCTGGAAACACCATATATTTT. Translation gives CASSRRVPSGNTIYF.

The table lists this clone with a count of one. CDR3 nucleotide sequence: TGTGCCAGCAGCTTAGTAGCGGGAGACAGTTACGAGCAGTACTTC. Protein sequence: CASSLVAGDSYEQYF. This chain links TRBV11-3 with TRBJ2-7, with 9 positions matching TRBD2. The V segment lost 1 base and the J segment 4 bases; nucleotides outside the gene matches: 5. The CDR3 loop spans 15 amino acids. The germline V gene encodes CDR1 SGHNT and CDR2 YENEEA.